These 2 T cell receptor beta chains came from one sample sequenced in a study of a mutant IDH1 vaccine in newly diagnosed glioma (dated by TCRdb to the early 2020s). Per the publication, the time point label means: week 11, during vaccination. Each vaccine dose was 300 ug of a 20-mer mutant IDH1 peptide in Montanide, given subcutaneously with topical imiquimod. Library preparation was by the immunoSEQ multiplex PCR assay. The source is immuneACCESS, and TCRdb retained only in-frame sequences with V and J called. Part of the clones is not carried over; for the studies checked, unresolved V genes explain less than half of this, and the remainder is unexplained. The sample contains tens of thousands of clones, roughly three quarters of them found a single time. Almost 25% of the sample is taken by the ten largest. Which antigens these TCRs recognize remains unknown. Sequences were derived from PBMCs, sampled from a glioma patient whose treatment included an IDH1 peptide vaccine. Receptors originate from a man younger than 40 with glioma.

This clone was detected once. The rearrangement joins TRBV7-2 to TRBJ2-7, with TRBD1 matching 7 bases. CDR1 and CDR2 (germline): SGHTA, FQGNSA. Trimming took 5 bases from V and 0 from J; bases not matched to a gene: 4. The CDR3 is 14 residues long. The CDR3 here is CASSPRGNSYEQYF. CDR3 nucleotides: TGTGCCAGCAGCCCCAGGGGGAACTCCTACGAGCAGTACTTC.

The chain uses TRBV30 and TRBJ2-2; D remains unclear. The CDR3 has 14 amino acids. Per the germline V gene, CDR1 is GTSNPN and CDR2 is SVGIG (reference sequence). Trimming removed 3 bases from V and 5 bases from J, with 13 bases in between. CDR3: CAWSRTLRTGELFF. Here the CDR3 DNA reads TGTGCCTGGAGCCGAACCTTACGAACCGGGGAGCTGTTTTTT.